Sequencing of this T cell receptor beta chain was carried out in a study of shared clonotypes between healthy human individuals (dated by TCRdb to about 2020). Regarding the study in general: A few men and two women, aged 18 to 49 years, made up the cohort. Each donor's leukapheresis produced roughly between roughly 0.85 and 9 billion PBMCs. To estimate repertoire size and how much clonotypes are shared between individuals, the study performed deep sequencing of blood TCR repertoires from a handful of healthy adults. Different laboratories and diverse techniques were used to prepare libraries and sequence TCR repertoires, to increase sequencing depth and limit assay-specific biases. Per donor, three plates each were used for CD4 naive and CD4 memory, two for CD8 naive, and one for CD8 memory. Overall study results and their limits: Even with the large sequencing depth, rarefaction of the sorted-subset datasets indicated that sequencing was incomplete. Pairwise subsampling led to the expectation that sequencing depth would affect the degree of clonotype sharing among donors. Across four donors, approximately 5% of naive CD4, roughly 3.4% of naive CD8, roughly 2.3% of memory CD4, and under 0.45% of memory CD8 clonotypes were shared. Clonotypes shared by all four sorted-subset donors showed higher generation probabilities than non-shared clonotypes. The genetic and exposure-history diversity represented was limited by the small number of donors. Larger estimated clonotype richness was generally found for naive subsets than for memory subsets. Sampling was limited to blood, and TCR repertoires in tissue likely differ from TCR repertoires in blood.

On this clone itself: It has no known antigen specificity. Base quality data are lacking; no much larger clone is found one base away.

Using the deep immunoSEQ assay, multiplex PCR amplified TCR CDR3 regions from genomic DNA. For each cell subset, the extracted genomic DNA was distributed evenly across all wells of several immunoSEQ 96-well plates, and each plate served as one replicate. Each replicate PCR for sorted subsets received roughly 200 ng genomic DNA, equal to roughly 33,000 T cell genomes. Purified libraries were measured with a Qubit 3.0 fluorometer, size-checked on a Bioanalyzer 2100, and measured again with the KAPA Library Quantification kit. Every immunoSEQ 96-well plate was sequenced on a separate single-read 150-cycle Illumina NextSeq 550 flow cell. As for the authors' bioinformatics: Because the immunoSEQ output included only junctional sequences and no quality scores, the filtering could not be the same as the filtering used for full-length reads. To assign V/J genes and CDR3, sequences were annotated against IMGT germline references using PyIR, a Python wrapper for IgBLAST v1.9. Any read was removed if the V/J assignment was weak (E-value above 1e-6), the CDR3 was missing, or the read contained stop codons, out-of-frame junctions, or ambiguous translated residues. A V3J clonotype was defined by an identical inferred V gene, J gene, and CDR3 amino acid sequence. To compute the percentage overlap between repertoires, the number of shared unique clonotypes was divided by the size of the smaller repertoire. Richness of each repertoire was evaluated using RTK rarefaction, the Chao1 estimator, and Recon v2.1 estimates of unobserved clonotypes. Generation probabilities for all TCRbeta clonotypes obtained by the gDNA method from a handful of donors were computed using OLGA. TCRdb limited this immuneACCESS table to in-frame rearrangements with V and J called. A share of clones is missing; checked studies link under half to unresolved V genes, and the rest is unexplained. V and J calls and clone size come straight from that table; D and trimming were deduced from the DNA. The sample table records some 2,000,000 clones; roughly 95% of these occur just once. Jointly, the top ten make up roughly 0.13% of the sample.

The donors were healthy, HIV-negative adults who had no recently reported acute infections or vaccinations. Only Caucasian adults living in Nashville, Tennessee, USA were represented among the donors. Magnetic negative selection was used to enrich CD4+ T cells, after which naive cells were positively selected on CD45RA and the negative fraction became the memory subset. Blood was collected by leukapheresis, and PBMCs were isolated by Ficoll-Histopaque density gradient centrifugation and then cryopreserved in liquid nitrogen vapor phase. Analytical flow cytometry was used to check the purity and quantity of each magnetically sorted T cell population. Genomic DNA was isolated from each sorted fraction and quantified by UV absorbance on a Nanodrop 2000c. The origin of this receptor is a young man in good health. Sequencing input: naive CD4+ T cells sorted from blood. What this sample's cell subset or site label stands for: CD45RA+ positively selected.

The DNA reads TGTGCCAGCTCACCATCGGGGGCGTCCCCCGAGCAGTACTTC. Its translation is CASSPSGASPEQYF. The chain joins TRBV18 to TRBJ2-7, with the D call perhaps TRBD1 or TRBD2, each one matching 6 bases. V loses 2 bases of germline sequence and J loses 6 bases, and the interval between the two ends is 14 bases. The CDR3 holds 14 amino acids from the cysteine to the phenylalanine. The CDR3 DNA has 42 bases and is translated from base 1. From a lookup of the germline V gene, CDR1 and CDR2 are KGHSH and LQKENI.